Listed below are T cell receptor beta chains from one sample, sequenced in a study of T cell responses to AZD1222 COVID-19 vaccine. Clones were sequenced by immunoSEQ multiplex PCR, and TCRdb holds only the in-frame ones, with some missing. The sample has 200,000 to 250,000 clones, approximately 94% seen once. Material: peripheral blood, obtained 28 days after the second dose of the MenACWY control vaccine. The receptors shown here come from an adult who received the MenACWY meningococcal vaccine as a control. Both conserved end residues are trimmed from each CDR3. Each record gives: V gene, clone size, CDR3 protein. Rows may omit the clone size; those that give it use once, few, many or a size class.

v_gene: TRBV19; abundance: .; CDR3aa: ASSSAPSGVLNEQY
v_gene: TRBV9; abundance: .; CDR3aa: ASSVGQSSGNTIY
v_gene: TRBV9; abundance: .; CDR3aa: ASSAGTGGGNQPQH
v_gene: TRBV4-1; abundance: .; CDR3aa: ASSQVVTGTNEKLF
v_gene: TRBV3-1/TRBV3-2; abundance: .; CDR3aa: ASSLQLMNTEAF
v_gene: TRBV6-5; abundance: .; CDR3aa: ASQGLSAGGPQH
v_gene: TRBV9; abundance: .; CDR3aa: ASGGGAGANVLT
v_gene: TRBV11-3; abundance: .; CDR3aa: ASSKGVSSYNEQF
v_gene: TRBV3-1/TRBV3-2; abundance: .; CDR3aa: ASSPTGDVGNQPQH
v_gene: TRBV30; abundance: .; CDR3aa: ACQGSGELF
v_gene: TRBV5-1; abundance: .; CDR3aa: ASSSDGYESGYEQY
v_gene: TRBV19; abundance: few; CDR3aa: ASSPERVDTDTQY
v_gene: TRBV27; abundance: once; CDR3aa: ASSPRPGQGYNEQF
v_gene: TRBV28; abundance: few; CDR3aa: ASSLTGGAYEQY
v_gene: TRBV27; abundance: once; CDR3aa: ARAGGTGFYEQY
v_gene: TRBV4-1; abundance: once; CDR3aa: ASSHRLLGLVAKNIQY
v_gene: TRBV24-1; abundance: once; CDR3aa: ATSDTAGSNQPQH
v_gene: TRBV3-1/TRBV3-2; abundance: .; CDR3aa: ASSQDPGGNTNYGYT
v_gene: TRBV11-2; abundance: .; CDR3aa: ASSSVAGGPSYEQY
v_gene: TRBV28; abundance: .; CDR3aa: ACQGNTGELF
v_gene: TRBV21-1; abundance: .; CDR3aa: ASSLPGHPEHYEQY
v_gene: TRBV19; abundance: .; CDR3aa: ASGQGITNEKLF
v_gene: TRBV10-3; abundance: .; CDR3aa: AISETPGQNTGELF
v_gene: TRBV7-2; abundance: .; CDR3aa: ASSDPFWGVSEETQY
v_gene: TRBV6-5; abundance: .; CDR3aa: ASSYRTGRGEAF
v_gene: TRBV18; abundance: .; CDR3aa: ASSLSGETNEKLF
v_gene: TRBV6-2/TRBV6-3; abundance: once; CDR3aa: ASSLDRGNNQPQH
v_gene: TRBV30; abundance: .; CDR3aa: AWSVSALTDTQY
v_gene: TRBV3-1/TRBV3-2; abundance: .; CDR3aa: ASSQGGTGRSPLH
v_gene: TRBV10-1; abundance: once; CDR3aa: ASSEPQGRGTQY
v_gene: TRBV15; abundance: .; CDR3aa: ATGQTGNTEAF
v_gene: TRBV27; abundance: .; CDR3aa: ASSPRTSNYNEQF
v_gene: TRBV5-1; abundance: .; CDR3aa: ASSLAGGTAQY
v_gene: TRBV2; abundance: once; CDR3aa: ASSEAWESSYNSPLH
v_gene: TRBV5-1; abundance: .; CDR3aa: ASSLGPGADESEKLF
v_gene: TRBV11-2; abundance: once; CDR3aa: ASSSRRNTEAF
v_gene: TRBV5-1; abundance: .; CDR3aa: ASSLLGQEIYEQY
v_gene: TRBV30; abundance: .; CDR3aa: AWSSEETQY
v_gene: TRBV19; abundance: .; CDR3aa: ASSIEGDGYT
v_gene: TRBV19; abundance: .; CDR3aa: ASSIVPGQPLNQPQH
v_gene: TRBV28; abundance: few; CDR3aa: ASSFVRSEQF
v_gene: TRBV3-1/TRBV3-2; abundance: .; CDR3aa: ASSQDGGYNNEQF
v_gene: TRBV30; abundance: once; CDR3aa: AWSGAQGDSHTGELF
v_gene: TRBV6-5; abundance: .; CDR3aa: ASSYFIGGADSPLH